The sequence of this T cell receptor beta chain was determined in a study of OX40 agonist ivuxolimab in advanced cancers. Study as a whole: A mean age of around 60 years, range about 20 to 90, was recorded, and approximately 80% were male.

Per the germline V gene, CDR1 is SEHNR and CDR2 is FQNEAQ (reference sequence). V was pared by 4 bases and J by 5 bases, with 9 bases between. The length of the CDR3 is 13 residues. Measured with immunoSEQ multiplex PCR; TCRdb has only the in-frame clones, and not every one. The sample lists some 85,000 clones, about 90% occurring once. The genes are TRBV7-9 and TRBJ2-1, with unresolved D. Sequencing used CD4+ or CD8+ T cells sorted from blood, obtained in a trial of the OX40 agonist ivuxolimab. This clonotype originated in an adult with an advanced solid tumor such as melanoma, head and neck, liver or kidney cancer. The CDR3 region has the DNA TGTGCCAGCAGCTCATATATCGACAATGAGCAGTTCTTC. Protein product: CASSSYIDNEQFF.